This entry describes one T cell receptor beta chain. As yet, its antigen is unknown. Healthy bone marrow donors made up the donor group. PCR amplification relied on 60 Vbeta primers (plus 13 Jbeta primers). Profiling relied on immunoSEQ multiplex PCR, and the TCRdb table lists in-frame clones only, not all of them. The sample lists about 150,000 clones, approximately 85% seen once, with approximately 6% in the top ten. This sample stems from a study of cytomegalovirus exposure and HLA in healthy donors. Turning to the study itself: One earlier analysis, a look at some 180 million T cells, found some 100 million unique TCR beta sequences. Around 80 million unique TCRs from HLA-typed donors were held in an early data release.

CDR1 is GTSNPN, CDR2 SVGIG, per germline (reference sequence). The length of the CDR3 is 13 residues. V lost 4 bases and J 4 bases, leaving 13 bases between the germline ends. Study-level results: Most of the CMV-associated TCR beta chains (in a later analysis) appeared to be HLA-restricted.

This TCR was sampled from a man aged 45 to 65 in good health and CMV-seropositive. The sample consisted of PBMCs. The chain joins TRBV30 to TRBJ2-5; D may be TRBD1 (5 bases). DNA for the CDR3: TGTGCCTGGACCTTTCCAGGGTCAGAGACCCAGTACTTC. This encodes CAWTFPGSETQYF.